The rows below give T cell receptor beta chains drawn from one sample of a study of T cell responses to AZD1222 COVID-19 vaccine. Method: immunoSEQ multiplex PCR; TCRdb's copy keeps in-frame clones and lacks some. The sample shows approximately 160,000 clones, 75% to 95% of them seen only once. Sequences were derived from peripheral blood, sampled on day 0 of AZD1222 vaccination. These receptors were taken from an adult in good health. Both conserved end residues are part of each CDR3. A D gene is named only where the DNA matches it firmly. Size values are once, few and many counts, or a class for expanded clones, and some rows have none.

D	J	size	V	DNA	CDR3
.	TRBJ2-7	.	TRBV27	TGTGCCAGCAGTCTCAAGGACTCAACCTACGAGCAGTACTTC	CASSLKDSTYEQYF
TRBD2	TRBJ2-5	.	TRBV4-2	TGTGCCAGCAGCCAGCTAGCGGGGGGGCAGGAGACCCAGTACTTC	CASSQLAGGQETQYF
.	TRBJ1-1	.	TRBV9	TGTGCCAGCAGCGAGAGGGCTACGAACACTGAAGCTTTCTTT	CASSERATNTEAFF
.	TRBJ2-1	once	TRBV29-1	TGCACCGCCCGAAGGACGGCCTTTCTTAATGAGCAGTTCTTC	CTARRTAFLNEQFF
TRBD1	TRBJ1-2	.	TRBV19	TGTGCCAGTAGTATCCTGACAGGGGGGACTGGCTACACCTTC	CASSILTGGTGYTF
.	TRBJ2-7	few	TRBV9	TGTGCCAGCAGCGTAGGGGGGACCTACGAGCAGTACTTC	CASSVGGTYEQYF
TRBD1	TRBJ1-2	.	TRBV29-1	TGCAGCGTCCGGGACAGAAGGAATTTCTATGGCTACACCTTC	CSVRDRRNFYGYTF
.	TRBJ2-7	few	TRBV7-2	TGTGCCAGCAGCTTAGAGGTGACCGCGTCCTACGAGCAGTACTTC	CASSLEVTASYEQYF
.	TRBJ1-2	.	TRBV6-5	TGTGCCAGCAGTTACCGAAAACAGACTGGGGTCTATGGCTACACCTTC	CASSYRKQTGVYGYTF
.	TRBJ2-7	.	TRBV18	TGTGCCAGCTCACCACAGCGGCGTCAGGACTCCTACGAGCAGTACTTC	CASSPQRRQDSYEQYF
TRBD1	TRBJ1-2	.	TRBV11-2	TGTGCCAGCAGCTTGACAGGGAGAGGCTACACCTTC	CASSLTGRGYTF
TRBD1	TRBJ1-1	.	TRBV27	TGTGCCAGCAGTTTATCTCAGACAGGGGGCACTGAAGCTTTCTTT	CASSLSQTGGTEAFF
TRBD2	TRBJ2-3	.	TRBV9	TGTGCCAGCAGCGTTCCACGCGGGGGGGGCACAGATACGCAGTATTTT	CASSVPRGGGTDTQYF
.	TRBJ1-1	.	TRBV6-1	TGTGCCAGCAGTGAGAGGGGGGAGAACACTGAAGCTTTCTTT	CASSERGENTEAFF
.	TRBJ1-6	.	TRBV11-2	TGTGCCAGCAGCTTAGAATTTGGTTCACCCCTCCACTTT	CASSLEFGSPLHF
TRBD2	TRBJ2-3	.	TRBV24-1	TGTGCCACCAGTGATGTGAGGACGGGGGGAGGCACAGATACGCAGTATTTT	CATSDVRTGGGTDTQYF
.	TRBJ1-2	.	TRBV5-4	TGTGCCAGCAGCGGAAGGGGGAGTTGGTATGGCTACACCTTC	CASSGRGSWYGYTF
.	TRBJ2-1	.	TRBV5-1	TGCGCCAGCAGCGTTACACAGGGTTTGCGTGAGCAGTTCTTC	CASSVTQGLREQFF
.	TRBJ1-1	.	TRBV6-6	TGTGCCAGCAGTCCACGTAAGAACACTGAAGCTTTCTTT	CASSPRKNTEAFF
TRBD1	TRBJ1-2	.	TRBV3-1/TRBV3-2	TGTGCCAGCAGCCCCGCAGGGGGCGGATTGGGCTACACCTTC	CASSPAGGGLGYTF
.	TRBJ1-1	.	TRBV6-2/TRBV6-3	TGTGCCAGCAGCGGGGTTCGGGTGAACACTGAAGCTTTCTTT	CASSGVRVNTEAFF
TRBD1	TRBJ1-2	once	TRBV5-4	TGTGCCAGCAGACGGGACAGGGGGTTAGGTGACTATGGCTACACCTTC	CASRRDRGLGDYGYTF
TRBD1	TRBJ1-5	.	TRBV23-1	TGCGCCAGCCCCGCCCCCGGGACAGAGAGCAATCAGCCCCAGCATTTT	CASPAPGTESNQPQHF
TRBD1	TRBJ2-7	.	TRBV23-1	TGCGCCAGCACACCGCAGGGGGCTGTGCAGTACTTC	CASTPQGAVQYF
.	TRBJ1-3	.	TRBV6-5	TGTGCCAGCAGGTGGACCTCTGGAAACACCATATATTTT	CASRWTSGNTIYF